This T cell receptor beta chain stems from a study of blood T cells in healthy people across ages (dated by TCRdb to about 2015). Background on the whole study: Template switching captured roughly one uniquely barcoded TCR beta cDNA molecule per two T cells in model experiments. To track age-related changes in TCR beta repertoire diversity, the study relied on deep sequencing normalized with unique cDNA molecular identifiers. Four age groups were formed from the donors: young (average approximately 16 years), middle-aged (approximately 39), aged (more than 55) and long-lived (roughly 88). The study analyzed two additional independent replicas of 1 million unique cDNA reads from the same blood draw for two donors, one aged 18 to 29 and one aged 80 or older.

The CDR3 goes from the cysteine to the phenylalanine over 15 residues. The kept DNA is CDR3 alone, 45 bases in frame from the first base. Germline trimming amounts to 4 bases on V and 5 bases on J, with 9 as the count of junction bases outside the gene matches. The germline V gene (reference sequence) provides CDR1 SGHAT and CDR2 FQDESV. This clonotype was recorded a few times. There is no known antigen for this receptor. No much larger clone is present one base from it, and per-base qualities are unavailable. Libraries were made using 5' RACE. The instrument given in TCRdb is Illumina HiSeq 2500. A second PCR of 7 to 11 cycles was performed with a sample-barcoded 5' primer and a J-beta primer mix. Each TCR beta cDNA molecule received a unique molecular identifier from a template-switch 5' adaptor carrying 12 random nucleotides. Each sample yielded at least 3 million CDR3-containing paired-end reads. First-strand cDNA was synthesized from all RNA with the Mint cDNA synthesis kit, primed by a TRBC-specific oligonucleotide. All cDNA was treated with uracil-DNA glycosylase and then went through a first 18-cycle PCR with the universal primers M1SS and BC2_uni_R. The paper's processing steps were these. Each sample was normalized by randomly selecting 1 million high-quality reads, each carrying a distinct molecular identifier. Reads sharing molecular identifiers were discarded rather than binned into consensus sequences. CDR3 identification, clonotype clustering and error correction used MiTCR with a Q25 quality threshold and the strictest error-elimination algorithm. A nonparametric unseen species model with Euler transformation was used to estimate a lower bound on total TCR beta diversity. TCRdb reprocessing: public reads trimmed at Q25 with fastp, clones called with MiXCR, in-frame beta chains kept. Identical CDR3 proteins give one entry, which carries the most common genes and DNA. TCRdb's processing, not the authors' own work, is the source of the V and J calls. A total of 900,000 to 950,000 distinct CDR3 sequences appear in this sample, under 35% of them only once. The ten largest clones take up 10% to 13% of the sample.

Donors were 30 to 45 systemically healthy Caucasian individuals from Russia aged about 6 to 100 years. Each donor gave about 9.7 milliliters of peripheral blood, drawn into EDTA-treated Vacutainer tubes. Ficoll-Paque density-gradient centrifugation was used to isolate PBMCs, with at least 6 million obtained per sample. Trizol reagent was used to extract total RNA from the PBMCs, yielding at least 6 micrograms per sample. For every donor, an aliquot of PBMCs went through flow cytometry to measure the percentages of naive CD45RAhigh/CD27high T cells. The paper as a whole reports these results and caveats: As age increased, observed TCR beta diversity per million T cells dropped in a roughly linear way, and a significant reduction was already evident by age 40. Because donor CMV infection status was unknown, age-related changes in expanded clonotypes were potentially confounded. Conclusive comparison of naive and antigen-experienced compartments was prevented by the profiling of bulk unsorted PBMCs. Estimates of total diversity from one million sequenced T cells were regarded as lower bounds and underestimates. The long-lived group showed more naive CD4+ T cells, fewer expanded clones and increased TCR diversity than the aged group, suggesting age selection. The percentage of naive T cells measured by flow cytometry correlated strongly with observed TCR beta diversity.

The same specimen was also included in a second study, on T cells of mothers and their children. From that second study: Nine systemically healthy Caucasian individuals served as donors, namely three mothers together with their six children. cDNA synthesis consumed the entire amount of extracted RNA, loaded at 1.5 ug RNA in each 15 ul reaction. In the second PCR, the M1S primer added sample barcodes and 2-4 random nucleotides. Over 8 million TCR beta CDR3 reads came from each mother, compared with about 3 million reads from each child. Thymic selection similarly shapes TCR recombination output in related and unrelated pairs, with minor effect from inherited differences. Related mother-child pairs always showed normalized repertoire overlap that was slightly higher than in unrelated mother-child pairs, though the difference was never significant. No persistent microchimeric T cell clones were found, with a detection sensitivity of approximately 94 clones per million clonotypes. To look for features that set related mother-child pairs apart from unrelated individuals, the researchers ran deep NGS to compare the TCR beta repertoires of mothers and children. On average, the children were approximately 12 +/- 4 years old, while the mothers were 40 +/- 4 years old. After adapter ligation with NEBNext reagents, the libraries were sequenced on Illumina HiSeq 2000 with 100+100 nt paired-end reads. To avoid cross-contamination, the mother libraries and the child libraries were prepared a month apart and sequenced in separate runs. For each donor, somewhere between roughly 450,000 and 2,000,000 distinct TCR beta clonotypes were identified. Naive TCR beta clonotypes were estimated from low-frequency clonotypes matched to each donor's FACS-determined naive share, without sorting.

The origin of this receptor is a woman between 40 and 50 years old in good health. Material for sequencing was blood. The chain is made from TRBV11-1 and TRBJ2-7; 9 central nucleotides agree with TRBD1. The DNA reads as follows: TGTGCCAGCAGCTCCCCCCGGACAGGGGTCCACGAGCAGTACTTC. Its amino acids are CASSSPRTGVHEQYF.